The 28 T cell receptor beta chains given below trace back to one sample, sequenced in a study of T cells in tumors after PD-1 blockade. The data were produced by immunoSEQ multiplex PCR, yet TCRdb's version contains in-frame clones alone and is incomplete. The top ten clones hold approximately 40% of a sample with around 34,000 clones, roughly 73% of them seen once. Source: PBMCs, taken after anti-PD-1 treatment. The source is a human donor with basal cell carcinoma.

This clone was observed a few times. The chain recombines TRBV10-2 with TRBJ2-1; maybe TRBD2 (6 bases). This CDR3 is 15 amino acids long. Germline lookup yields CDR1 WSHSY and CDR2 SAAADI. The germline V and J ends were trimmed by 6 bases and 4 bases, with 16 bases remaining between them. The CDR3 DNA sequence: TGCGCCAGCAGGGACTATAGGAATAAATACAATGAGCAGTTCTTC. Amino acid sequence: CASRDYRNKYNEQFF.

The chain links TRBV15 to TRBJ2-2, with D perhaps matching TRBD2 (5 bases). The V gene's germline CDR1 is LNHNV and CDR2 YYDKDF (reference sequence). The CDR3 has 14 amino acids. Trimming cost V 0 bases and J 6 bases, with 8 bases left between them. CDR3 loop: CATSRDRAAGELFF. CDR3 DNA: TGTGCCACCAGCAGAGATAGAGCGGCCGGGGAGCTGTTTTTT.

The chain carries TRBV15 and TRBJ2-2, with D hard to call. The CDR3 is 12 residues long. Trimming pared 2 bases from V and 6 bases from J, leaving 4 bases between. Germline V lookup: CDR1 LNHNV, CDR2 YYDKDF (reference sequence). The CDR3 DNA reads TGTGCCACCAGCAGAACGGCCGGGGAGCTGTTTTTT. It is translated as CATSRTAGELFF.

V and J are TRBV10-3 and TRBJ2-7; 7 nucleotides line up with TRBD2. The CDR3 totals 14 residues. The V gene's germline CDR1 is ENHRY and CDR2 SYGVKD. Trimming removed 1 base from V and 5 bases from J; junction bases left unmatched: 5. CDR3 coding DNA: TGTGCCATCAGTGAGTTGGGACTACCAGACGAGCAGTACTTC. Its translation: CAISELGLPDEQYF.

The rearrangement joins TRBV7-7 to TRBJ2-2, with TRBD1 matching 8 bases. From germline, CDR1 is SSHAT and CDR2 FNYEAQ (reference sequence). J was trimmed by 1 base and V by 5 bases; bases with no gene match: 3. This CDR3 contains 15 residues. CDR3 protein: CASSPGTGNTGELFF. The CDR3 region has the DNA TGTGCCAGCAGCCCCGGGACAGGGAACACCGGGGAGCTGTTTTTT.

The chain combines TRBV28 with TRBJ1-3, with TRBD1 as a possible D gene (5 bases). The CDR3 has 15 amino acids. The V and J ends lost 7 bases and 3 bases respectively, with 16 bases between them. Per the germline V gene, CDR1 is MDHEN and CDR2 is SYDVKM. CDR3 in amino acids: CASTPQGRDGNTIYF. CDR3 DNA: TGTGCCAGCACCCCCCAGGGCCGGGATGGAAACACCATATATTTT.

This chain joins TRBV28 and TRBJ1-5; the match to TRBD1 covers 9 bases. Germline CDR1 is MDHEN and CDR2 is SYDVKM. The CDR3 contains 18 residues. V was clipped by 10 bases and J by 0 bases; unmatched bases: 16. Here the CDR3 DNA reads TGTGCCAACCGACCGACAGGGGGTAAGGAACATAGCAATCAGCCCCAGCATTTT. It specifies CANRPTGGKEHSNQPQHF.

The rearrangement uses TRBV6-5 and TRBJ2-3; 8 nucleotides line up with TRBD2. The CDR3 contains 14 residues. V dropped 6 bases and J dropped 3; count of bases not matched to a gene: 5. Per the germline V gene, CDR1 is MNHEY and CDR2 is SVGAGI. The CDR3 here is CASRRVAGTDTQYF. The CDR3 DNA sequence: TGTGCCAGCAGGCGGGTAGCGGGGACAGATACGCAGTATTTT.

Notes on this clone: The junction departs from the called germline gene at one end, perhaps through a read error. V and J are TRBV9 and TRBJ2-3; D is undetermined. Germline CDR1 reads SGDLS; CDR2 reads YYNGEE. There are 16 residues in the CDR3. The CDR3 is CASGVDWITSTDTQYF. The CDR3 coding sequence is TGTGCCAGCGGCGTAGATTGGATCACTAGCACAGATACGCAGTATTTT.

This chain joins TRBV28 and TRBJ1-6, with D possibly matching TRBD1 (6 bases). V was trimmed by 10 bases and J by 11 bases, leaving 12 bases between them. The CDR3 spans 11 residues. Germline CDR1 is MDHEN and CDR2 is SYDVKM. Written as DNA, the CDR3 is TGTGCCACCCAAGGGGGTCCACCCCTCCACTTT. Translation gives CATQGGPPLHF.

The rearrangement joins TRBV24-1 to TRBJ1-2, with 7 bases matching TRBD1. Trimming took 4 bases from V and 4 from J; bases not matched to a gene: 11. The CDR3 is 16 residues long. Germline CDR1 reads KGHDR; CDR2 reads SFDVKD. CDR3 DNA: TGTGCCACCAGTGACCGGGGGACAGCGGAGGGCTATGGCTACACCTTC. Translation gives CATSDRGTAEGYGYTF.

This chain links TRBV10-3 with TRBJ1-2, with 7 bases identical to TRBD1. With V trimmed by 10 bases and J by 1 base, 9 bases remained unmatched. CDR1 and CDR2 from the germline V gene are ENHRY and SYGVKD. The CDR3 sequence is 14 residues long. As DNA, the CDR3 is TGTGCCAACTCCCCAGGGGGAGGTAACTATGGCTACACCTTC. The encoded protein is CANSPGGGNYGYTF.

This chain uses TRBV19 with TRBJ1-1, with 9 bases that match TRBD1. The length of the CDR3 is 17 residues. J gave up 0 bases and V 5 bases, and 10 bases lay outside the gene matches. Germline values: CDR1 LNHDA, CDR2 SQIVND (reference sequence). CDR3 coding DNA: TGTGCCAGTAGTTCCCCCGGGACAGGGCTGGTGAACACTGAAGCTTTCTTT. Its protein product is CASSSPGTGLVNTEAFF. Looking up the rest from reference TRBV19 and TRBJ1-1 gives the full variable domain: DGGITQSPKYLFRKEGQNVTLSCEQNLNHDAMYWYRQDPGQGLRLIYYSQIVNDFQKGDIAEGYSVSREKKESFPLTVTSAQKNPTAFYLCASSSPGTGLVNTEAFFGQGTRLTVV.

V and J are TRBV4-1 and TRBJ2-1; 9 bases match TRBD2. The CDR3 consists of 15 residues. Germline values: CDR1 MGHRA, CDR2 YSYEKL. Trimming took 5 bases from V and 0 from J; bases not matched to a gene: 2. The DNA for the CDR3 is TGCGCCAGCAGCTCTAGCGGGGTCTCCTACAATGAGCAGTTCTTC. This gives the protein CASSSSGVSYNEQFF.

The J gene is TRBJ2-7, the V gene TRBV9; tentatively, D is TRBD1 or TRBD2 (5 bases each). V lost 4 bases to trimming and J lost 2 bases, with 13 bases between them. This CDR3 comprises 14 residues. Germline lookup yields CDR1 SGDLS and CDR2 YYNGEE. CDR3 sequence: CASSPGPLPYEQYF. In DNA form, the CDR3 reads TGTGCCAGCAGCCCGGGACCGCTACCCTACGAGCAGTACTTC. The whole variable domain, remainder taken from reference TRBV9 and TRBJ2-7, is DSGVTQTPKHLITATGQRVTLRCSPRSGDLSVYWYQQSLDQGLQFLIQYYNGEERAKGNILERFSAQQFPDLHSELNLSSLELGDSALYFCASSPGPLPYEQYFGPGTRLTVT.

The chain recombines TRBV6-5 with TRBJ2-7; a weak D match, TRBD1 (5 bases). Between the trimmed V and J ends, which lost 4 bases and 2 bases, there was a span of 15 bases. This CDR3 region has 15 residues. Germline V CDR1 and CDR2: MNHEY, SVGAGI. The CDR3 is CASSSTGPGAYEQYF. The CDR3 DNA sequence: TGTGCCAGCAGTTCCACAGGCCCAGGTGCCTACGAGCAGTACTTC.

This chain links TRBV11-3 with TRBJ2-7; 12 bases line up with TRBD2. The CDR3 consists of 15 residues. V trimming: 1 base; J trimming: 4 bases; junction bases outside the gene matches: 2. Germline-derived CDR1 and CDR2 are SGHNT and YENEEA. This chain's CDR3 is CASSLGLAGGYEQYF. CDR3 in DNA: TGTGCCAGCAGCTTAGGCCTAGCGGGGGGGTACGAGCAGTACTTC.

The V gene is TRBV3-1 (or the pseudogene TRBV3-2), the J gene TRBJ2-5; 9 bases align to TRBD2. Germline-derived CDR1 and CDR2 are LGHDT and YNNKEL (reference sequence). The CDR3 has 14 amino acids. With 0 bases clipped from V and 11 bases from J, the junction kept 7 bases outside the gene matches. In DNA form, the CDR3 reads TGTGCCAGCAGCCAAGATTGGAGCGGGAGGAGTCAGTACTTC. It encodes CASSQDWSGRSQYF.

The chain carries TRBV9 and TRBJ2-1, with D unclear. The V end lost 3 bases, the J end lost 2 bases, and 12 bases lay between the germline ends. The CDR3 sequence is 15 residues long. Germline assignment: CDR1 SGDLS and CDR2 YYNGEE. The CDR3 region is CASSEGGPTYNEQFF. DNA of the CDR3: TGTGCCAGCAGCGAGGGCGGCCCGACCTACAATGAGCAGTTCTTC. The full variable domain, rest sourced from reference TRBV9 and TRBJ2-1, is DSGVTQTPKHLITATGQRVTLRCSPRSGDLSVYWYQQSLDQGLQFLIQYYNGEERAKGNILERFSAQQFPDLHSELNLSSLELGDSALYFCASSEGGPTYNEQFFGPGTRLTVL.

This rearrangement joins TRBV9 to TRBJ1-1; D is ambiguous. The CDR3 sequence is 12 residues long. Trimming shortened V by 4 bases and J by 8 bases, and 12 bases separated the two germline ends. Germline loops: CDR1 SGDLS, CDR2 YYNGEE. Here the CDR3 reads CASSPGQAEAFF. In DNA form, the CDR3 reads TGTGCCAGCAGCCCCGGCCAGGCCGAAGCTTTCTTT.

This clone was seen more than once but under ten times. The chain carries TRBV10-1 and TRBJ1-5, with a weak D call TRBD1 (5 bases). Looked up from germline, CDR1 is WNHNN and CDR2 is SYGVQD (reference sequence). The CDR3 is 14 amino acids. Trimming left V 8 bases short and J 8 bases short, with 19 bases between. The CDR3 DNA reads TGCGCCAGCCTCAAGGGGAAAGGGGAAGAGCCCCAGCATTTT. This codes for CASLKGKGEEPQHF.

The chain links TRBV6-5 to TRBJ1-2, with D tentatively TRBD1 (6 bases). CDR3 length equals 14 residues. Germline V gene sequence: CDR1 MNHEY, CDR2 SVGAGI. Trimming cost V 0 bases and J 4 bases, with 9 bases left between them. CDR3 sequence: CASSYSQGRYGYTF. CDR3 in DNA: TGTGCCAGCAGTTACTCGCAGGGGCGCTATGGCTACACCTTC.

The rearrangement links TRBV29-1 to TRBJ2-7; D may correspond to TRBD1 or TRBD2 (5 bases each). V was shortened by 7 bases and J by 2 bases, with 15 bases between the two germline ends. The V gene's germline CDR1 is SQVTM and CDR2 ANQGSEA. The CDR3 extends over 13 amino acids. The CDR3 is CSAARVGAYEQYF. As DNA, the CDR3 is TGCAGCGCAGCCAGGGTCGGGGCCTACGAGCAGTACTTC.

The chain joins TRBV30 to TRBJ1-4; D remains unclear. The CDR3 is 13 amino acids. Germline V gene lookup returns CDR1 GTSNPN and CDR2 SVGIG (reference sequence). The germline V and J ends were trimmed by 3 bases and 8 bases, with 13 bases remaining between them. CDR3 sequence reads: CAWRGGGMEKLFF. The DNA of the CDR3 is TGTGCCTGGAGGGGAGGAGGGATGGAAAAACTGTTTTTT. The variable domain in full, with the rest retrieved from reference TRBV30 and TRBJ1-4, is SQTIHQWPATLVQPVGSPLSLECTVEGTSNPNLYWYRQAAGRGLQLLFYSVGIGQISSEVPQNLSASRPQDRQFILSSKKLLLSDSGFYLCAWRGGGMEKLFFGSGTQLSVL.

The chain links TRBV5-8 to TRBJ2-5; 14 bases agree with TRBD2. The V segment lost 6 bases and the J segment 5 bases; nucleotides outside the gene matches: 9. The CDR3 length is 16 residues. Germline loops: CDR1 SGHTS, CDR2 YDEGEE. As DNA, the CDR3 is TGTGCCAGCACCGGACTAGCGGGAGGTGTTTTGGAGACCCAGTACTTC. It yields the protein CASTGLAGGVLETQYF.

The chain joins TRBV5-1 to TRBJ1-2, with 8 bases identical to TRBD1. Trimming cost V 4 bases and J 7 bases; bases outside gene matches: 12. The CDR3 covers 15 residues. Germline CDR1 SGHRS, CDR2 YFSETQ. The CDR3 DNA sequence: TGCGCCAGCAGCGACGCAGGACAGGGTGTAGGTGGCTACACCTTC. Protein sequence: CASSDAGQGVGGYTF.

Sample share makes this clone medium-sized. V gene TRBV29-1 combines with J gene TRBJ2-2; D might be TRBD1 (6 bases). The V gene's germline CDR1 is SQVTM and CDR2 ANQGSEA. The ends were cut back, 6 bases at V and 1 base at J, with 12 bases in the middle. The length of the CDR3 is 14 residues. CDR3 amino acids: CSVSGVGNTGELFF. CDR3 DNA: TGCAGCGTCTCAGGGGTCGGGAACACCGGGGAGCTGTTTTTT.

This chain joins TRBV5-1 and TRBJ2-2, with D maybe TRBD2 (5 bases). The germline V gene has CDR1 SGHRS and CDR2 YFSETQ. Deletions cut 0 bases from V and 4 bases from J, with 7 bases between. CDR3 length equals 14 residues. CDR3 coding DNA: TGCGCCAGCAGCTTGGGAGGGTCCACCGGGGAGCTGTTTTTT. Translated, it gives CASSLGGSTGELFF.